The 10 T cell receptor beta chains given below trace back to one sample, sequenced in a study of T cell clonotyping in hematopoietic cell transplantation. Documented time point: recipient sample about 28 days before transplant, after cytoreduction. TCRdb keeps only in-frame clones here, not all; method: immunoSEQ multiplex PCR. The sample holds about 28,000 clones; under 95% are singletons and the top ten take approximately 2.2%. Source: peripheral blood mononuclear cells, taken before stem cell transplant. The receptors shown here come from a man between 45 and 60 years old with acute myeloid leukemia. Some clones in this sample may be carry-over from other donors' samples.

This chain uses TRBV2 with TRBJ2-1; D is ambiguous. V lost 7 bases and J 2 bases, leaving 15 bases between the germline ends. The CDR3 consists of 15 residues. Germline loops: CDR1 SNHLY, CDR2 FYNNEI. The CDR3 DNA is TGTGCCAGCAAGGAGCGCTCAGACGCCTACAATGAGCAGTTCTTC. This codes for CASKERSDAYNEQFF.

The chain joins TRBV7-9 to TRBJ1-1; perhaps TRBD1 as D (5 bases). The V end was cut by 3 bases, the J end by 4 bases, with 12 bases between. Germline V gene data show CDR1 as SEHNR and CDR2 as FQNEAQ (reference sequence). The CDR3 has 14 amino acids. The CDR3 loop is CASSFPPGRTEAFF. CDR3 coding DNA: TGTGCCAGCAGCTTTCCTCCAGGGCGCACTGAAGCTTTCTTT.

J is TRBJ2-4 and V is TRBV2; tentatively, D is TRBD1 (5 bases). V shed 6 bases and J shed 5 bases, with 14 bases lying between them. The CDR3 contains 14 residues. Germline CDR1 and CDR2: SNHLY and FYNNEI. The CDR3 nucleotides are TGTGCCAGCAGGGCCGACAGTGTCCAAAACATTCAGTACTTC. This codes for CASRADSVQNIQYF.

This clone was recorded once. The gene calls are TRBV5-1 and TRBJ2-2; TRBD2 aligns across 7 bases. Germline-derived CDR1 and CDR2 are SGHRS and YFSETQ. V was clipped by 3 bases and J by 9 bases; unmatched bases: 8. The CDR3 length is 14 residues. The CDR3 coding sequence is TGCGCCAGCAGCTACCCTAGCGGATACAGGGAGCTGTTTTTT. It translates to CASSYPSGYRELFF.

This rearrangement joins TRBV5-1 to TRBJ2-5, with 10 bases matching TRBD1. Germline V lookup: CDR1 SGHRS, CDR2 YFSETQ. This CDR3 is 16 amino acids long. The J segment lost 4 bases and the V segment lost 4 bases, leaving 10 bases of the junction unmatched. The CDR3 protein is CASSRNPGTGVETQYF. The DNA for the CDR3 is TGCGCCAGCAGCCGGAACCCCGGGACAGGGGTAGAGACCCAGTACTTC. The whole variable domain, remainder taken from reference TRBV5-1 and TRBJ2-5, is KAGVTQTPRYLIKTRGQQVTLSCSPISGHRSVSWYQQTPGQGLQFLFEYFSETQRNKGNFPGRFSGRQFSNSRSEMNVSTLELGDSALYLCASSRNPGTGVETQYFGPGTRLLVL.

The rearrangement joins TRBV9 to TRBJ1-2; D not resolved. CDR3 length: 14 residues. Germline V lookup: CDR1 SGDLS, CDR2 YYNGEE. Trimming shortened V by 3 bases and J by 6 bases, and 15 bases separated the two germline ends. DNA of the CDR3: TGTGCCAGCAGCGCCTCCAACCCCTACGATGGCTACACCTTC. Its translation is CASSASNPYDGYTF.

The CDR3 loop reads CASSPRRWDRSNTEAFF. The DNA of the CDR3 is TGTGCCAGCAGCCCCCGACGTTGGGACAGGTCGAACACTGAAGCTTTCTTT. This chain connects TRBV7-8 to TRBJ1-1, with 8 bases matching TRBD1. Trimming at V came to 5 bases and at J to 1 base, leaving 12 bases not matched to a gene. Germline V gives CDR1 SGHVS, CDR2 FQNEAQ. The CDR3 consists of 17 residues.

This rearrangement joins TRBV7-2 to TRBJ1-4; D is possibly TRBD1 (5 bases). CDR1 is SGHTA and CDR2 is FQGNSA in the germline V gene. The germline V and J ends were trimmed by 5 bases and 5 bases, with 15 bases remaining between them. This CDR3 has 15 residues. The CDR3 sequence: CASSPRVAWNEKLFF. CDR3 DNA sequence: TGTGCCAGCAGCCCCAGGGTCGCCTGGAATGAAAAACTGTTTTTT.

This chain connects TRBV4-1 to TRBJ2-7; 8 bases are a match to TRBD2. Germline V gives CDR1 MGHRA, CDR2 YSYEKL. The CDR3 sequence is 13 residues long. Unmatched junction bases numbered 8, after V lost 1 base and J lost 12 bases. The CDR3 bases are TGCGCCAGCAGCCAAGCCTCTAGCGGGCCGCGGTACTTC. Translation: CASSQASSGPRYF.

The chain joins TRBV5-1 to TRBJ1-2; tentative D call: TRBD1 (5 bases). The V gene's germline CDR1 is SGHRS and CDR2 YFSETQ. The CDR3 extends over 12 amino acids. Trimming stripped 4 bases from V and 9 bases from J, with 13 bases between. The CDR3 DNA sequence: TGCGCCAGCAGCCTCTCGGGGGGTCGCTACACCTTC. This encodes CASSLSGGRYTF.